The rows below give T cell receptor beta chains drawn from one sample of a study of cytomegalovirus exposure and HLA in healthy donors. The assay was immunoSEQ multiplex PCR, and TCRdb's table has in-frame clones only and misses some. The table shows about 91,000 clones, with roughly 86% occurring only once. Sequencing was carried out using PBMCs. These receptors were obtained from a man aged 25 to 40 in good health and CMV-seropositive. Both conserved end residues are part of each CDR3. The order of the fields is V gene, J gene, clone size, D gene, CDR3 protein, CDR3 DNA. D genes are given only for firm matches. Size is stated for part of the rows, as once, few or many counts, or as a class when the clone is expanded.

V gene: TRBV7-9; J gene: TRBJ1-2; clone size: NA; D gene: NA; CDR3 protein: CASSPNRQGYGYTF; CDR3 DNA: TGTGCCAGCAGTCCAAACAGGCAGGGCTATGGCTACACCTTC
V gene: TRBV2; J gene: TRBJ2-3; clone size: NA; D gene: TRBD2; CDR3 protein: CASSVGLAGGADTQYF; CDR3 DNA: TGTGCCAGCAGTGTGGGACTAGCGGGAGGCGCAGATACGCAGTATTTT
V gene: TRBV15; J gene: TRBJ2-5; clone size: few; D gene: TRBD1; CDR3 protein: CATSYGQGRVETQYF; CDR3 DNA: TGTGCCACCAGCTACGGACAGGGTCGAGTCGAGACCCAGTACTTC
V gene: TRBV10-1; J gene: TRBJ2-5; clone size: NA; D gene: TRBD1; CDR3 protein: CASSTRQGQETQYF; CDR3 DNA: TGCGCCAGCAGTACACGACAGGGCCAAGAGACCCAGTACTTC
V gene: TRBV29-1; J gene: TRBJ1-2; clone size: few; D gene: NA; CDR3 protein: CSVDSGTNSGLTF; CDR3 DNA: TGCAGCGTTGATAGCGGGACGAATTCTGGCCTCACCTTC
V gene: TRBV25-1; J gene: TRBJ2-1; clone size: NA; D gene: NA; CDR3 protein: CANSVTVNNEQFF; CDR3 DNA: TGTGCCAACAGTGTAACAGTTAACAATGAGCAGTTCTTC
V gene: TRBV7-9; J gene: TRBJ2-5; clone size: NA; D gene: TRBD1; CDR3 protein: CASSLAGTAETQYF; CDR3 DNA: TGTGCCAGCAGCTTAGCAGGGACAGCAGAGACCCAGTACTTC
V gene: TRBV7-8; J gene: TRBJ2-1; clone size: once; D gene: NA; CDR3 protein: CASSLGKFPGIGYNEQFF; CDR3 DNA: TGTGCCAGCAGCTTAGGTAAATTTCCCGGGATAGGCTACAATGAGCAGTTCTTC
V gene: TRBV7-9; J gene: TRBJ1-2; clone size: NA; D gene: NA; CDR3 protein: CASSLGGGTGNGYTF; CDR3 DNA: TGTGCCAGCAGCTTAGGGGGGGGCACAGGGAATGGCTACACCTTC
V gene: TRBV5-1; J gene: TRBJ2-1; clone size: NA; D gene: TRBD2; CDR3 protein: CASSMTSGSSYNEQFF; CDR3 DNA: TGCGCCAGCAGCATGACTAGCGGGAGCTCCTACAATGAGCAGTTCTTC
V gene: TRBV5-5; J gene: TRBJ1-3; clone size: NA; D gene: NA; CDR3 protein: CASSLQGSGNTIYF; CDR3 DNA: TGTGCCAGCAGCTTGCAGGGTTCTGGAAACACCATATATTTT
V gene: TRBV27; J gene: TRBJ2-2; clone size: NA; D gene: TRBD2; CDR3 protein: CASSSLAGGPGGELFF; CDR3 DNA: TGTGCCAGCAGTTCCCTAGCGGGAGGGCCGGGCGGGGAGCTGTTTTTT
V gene: TRBV9; J gene: TRBJ1-3; clone size: NA; D gene: NA; CDR3 protein: CASSVIPDYHSGNTIYF; CDR3 DNA: TGTGCCAGCAGCGTGATTCCAGACTACCACTCTGGAAACACCATATATTTT
V gene: TRBV28; J gene: TRBJ1-2; clone size: NA; D gene: NA; CDR3 protein: CASSLRDSTNYGYTF; CDR3 DNA: TGTGCCAGCAGTTTACGGGACTCCACTAACTATGGCTACACCTTC
V gene: TRBV28; J gene: TRBJ1-1; clone size: NA; D gene: TRBD1; CDR3 protein: CASSQAEMTGATEAFF; CDR3 DNA: TGTGCCAGCAGCCAGGCCGAAATGACAGGGGCCACTGAAGCTTTCTTT
V gene: TRBV6-1; J gene: TRBJ2-3; clone size: once; D gene: TRBD1; CDR3 protein: CASTPGQGGDTQYF; CDR3 DNA: TGTGCCAGCACCCCGGGACAGGGTGGAGATACGCAGTATTTT
V gene: TRBV30; J gene: TRBJ2-7; clone size: NA; D gene: TRBD2; CDR3 protein: CASGLAGEGQYF; CDR3 DNA: TGTGCCTCCGGACTAGCGGGAGAGGGGCAGTACTTC
V gene: TRBV29-1; J gene: TRBJ2-3; clone size: NA; D gene: NA; CDR3 protein: CSLTSRSLDTQYF; CDR3 DNA: TGCAGCTTAACTAGCAGGAGCCTCGATACGCAGTATTTT
V gene: TRBV5-1; J gene: TRBJ2-5; clone size: NA; D gene: NA; CDR3 protein: CASSSEGRGQETQYF; CDR3 DNA: TGCGCCAGCAGCTCGGAAGGACGGGGGCAAGAGACCCAGTACTTC
V gene: TRBV2; J gene: TRBJ2-3; clone size: NA; D gene: NA; CDR3 protein: CASSPPQGPDTQYF; CDR3 DNA: TGTGCCAGCAGTCCGCCACAGGGTCCAGATACGCAGTATTTT
V gene: TRBV5-6; J gene: TRBJ1-2; clone size: NA; D gene: TRBD1; CDR3 protein: CASSLGPGQANYGYTF; CDR3 DNA: TGTGCCAGCAGCTTGGGACCGGGACAGGCCAACTATGGCTACACCTTC
V gene: TRBV5-1; J gene: TRBJ2-1; clone size: NA; D gene: TRBD2; CDR3 protein: CASSLGLAGEGDEQFF; CDR3 DNA: TGCGCCAGCAGCTTGGGACTAGCGGGAGAGGGAGATGAGCAGTTCTTC
V gene: TRBV6-5; J gene: TRBJ2-1; clone size: NA; D gene: NA; CDR3 protein: CASRQGFLYNEQFF; CDR3 DNA: TGTGCCAGCAGGCAGGGGTTTCTGTACAATGAGCAGTTCTTC
V gene: TRBV5-6; J gene: TRBJ1-1; clone size: NA; D gene: NA; CDR3 protein: CASSLDRRDTEAFF; CDR3 DNA: TGTGCCAGCAGTTTAGACAGAAGGGACACTGAAGCTTTCTTT
V gene: TRBV5-4; J gene: TRBJ1-4; clone size: NA; D gene: TRBD1; CDR3 protein: CASSLRTGGEKLFF; CDR3 DNA: TGTGCCAGCAGCTTACGCACAGGGGGTGAAAAACTGTTTTTT
V gene: TRBV5-1; J gene: TRBJ2-5; clone size: NA; D gene: NA; CDR3 protein: CASSLRSGQAPETQYF; CDR3 DNA: TGCGCCAGCAGCTTGCGGAGCGGCCAAGCTCCAGAGACCCAGTACTTC
V gene: TRBV28; J gene: TRBJ2-7; clone size: NA; D gene: TRBD1; CDR3 protein: CASRTPGQDPYEQYF; CDR3 DNA: TGTGCCAGCAGAACCCCGGGACAGGACCCTTACGAGCAGTACTTC
V gene: TRBV29-1; J gene: TRBJ2-1; clone size: NA; D gene: TRBD1; CDR3 protein: CSVGREGQGPRTYNEQFF; CDR3 DNA: TGCAGCGTTGGAAGAGAGGGACAGGGCCCCAGAACCTACAATGAGCAGTTCTTC
V gene: TRBV28; J gene: TRBJ2-7; clone size: NA; D gene: TRBD2; CDR3 protein: CASSGGDYEQYF; CDR3 DNA: TGTGCCAGTTCTGGGGGGGACTACGAGCAGTACTTC
V gene: TRBV5-1; J gene: TRBJ2-3; clone size: NA; D gene: TRBD2; CDR3 protein: CASSSGTSYDTQYF; CDR3 DNA: TGCGCCAGCAGCTCCGGGACTAGTTACGATACGCAGTATTTT
V gene: TRBV4-1; J gene: TRBJ1-4; clone size: NA; D gene: TRBD1; CDR3 protein: CASTLEGAFLTTNEKLFF; CDR3 DNA: TGCGCCAGCACCCTTGAGGGGGCTTTTCTTACAACTAATGAAAAACTGTTTTTT
V gene: TRBV2; J gene: TRBJ2-4; clone size: NA; D gene: TRBD2; CDR3 protein: CASRMGLAATKNIQYF; CDR3 DNA: TGTGCCAGCAGGATGGGACTAGCGGCTACCAAAAACATTCAGTACTTC
V gene: TRBV13; J gene: TRBJ2-1; clone size: NA; D gene: TRBD2; CDR3 protein: CASSPQVFGGGPHEQFF; CDR3 DNA: TGTGCCAGCAGCCCCCAGGTTTTTGGGGGAGGGCCCCATGAGCAGTTCTTC
V gene: TRBV19; J gene: TRBJ2-7; clone size: NA; D gene: NA; CDR3 protein: CASSMGGGSYEQYF; CDR3 DNA: TGTGCCAGTAGTATGGGCGGAGGGTCCTACGAGCAGTACTTC
V gene: TRBV10-3; J gene: TRBJ1-4; clone size: NA; D gene: NA; CDR3 protein: CAISEAGAATNEKLFF; CDR3 DNA: TGTGCCATCAGTGAGGCAGGCGCTGCAACTAATGAAAAACTGTTTTTT
V gene: TRBV28; J gene: TRBJ2-7; clone size: NA; D gene: TRBD2; CDR3 protein: CASSLWGGAGTYEQYF; CDR3 DNA: TGTGCCAGCAGTTTATGGGGAGGGGCGGGGACGTACGAGCAGTACTTC
V gene: TRBV6-4; J gene: TRBJ2-1; clone size: NA; D gene: TRBD2; CDR3 protein: CASSEIAGGPDEQFF; CDR3 DNA: TGTGCCAGCAGTGAGATAGCGGGAGGGCCGGATGAGCAGTTCTTC
V gene: TRBV5-1; J gene: TRBJ2-2; clone size: NA; D gene: NA; CDR3 protein: CASSFTGENTGELFF; CDR3 DNA: TGCGCCAGCAGCTTCACAGGAGAGAACACCGGGGAGCTGTTTTTT
V gene: TRBV27; J gene: TRBJ2-5; clone size: once; D gene: TRBD1; CDR3 protein: CASSLRRTGNFQETQYF; CDR3 DNA: TGTGCCAGCAGTTTGCGACGGACAGGGAACTTCCAAGAGACCCAGTACTTC
V gene: TRBV10-3; J gene: TRBJ2-1; clone size: NA; D gene: NA; CDR3 protein: CAIRGSAQTYNEQFF; CDR3 DNA: TGTGCCATCCGGGGGTCGGCCCAGACCTACAATGAGCAGTTCTTC
V gene: TRBV6-5; J gene: TRBJ1-4; clone size: NA; D gene: NA; CDR3 protein: CASSYSPRDEKLFF; CDR3 DNA: TGTGCCAGCAGTTACTCGCCACGGGATGAAAAACTGTTTTTT
V gene: TRBV27; J gene: TRBJ2-7; clone size: NA; D gene: TRBD2; CDR3 protein: CASSPGLATYEQYF; CDR3 DNA: TGTGCCAGCAGTCCCGGACTAGCGACCTACGAGCAGTACTTC
V gene: TRBV5-8; J gene: TRBJ1-4; clone size: NA; D gene: NA; CDR3 protein: CASSLVWQEDEKLFF; CDR3 DNA: TGTGCCAGCAGCTTGGTTTGGCAGGAAGATGAAAAACTGTTTTTT
V gene: TRBV19; J gene: TRBJ1-5; clone size: once; D gene: TRBD1; CDR3 protein: CASRGIGTVYREPQHF; CDR3 DNA: TGTGCCAGTAGGGGGATTGGGACAGTATACAGGGAGCCCCAGCATTTT
V gene: TRBV28; J gene: TRBJ2-4; clone size: NA; D gene: TRBD1; CDR3 protein: CASSLTGGKNIQYF; CDR3 DNA: TGTGCCAGCAGTCTGACAGGGGGAAAAAACATTCAGTACTTC
V gene: TRBV29-1; J gene: TRBJ1-1; clone size: NA; D gene: NA; CDR3 protein: CSVTRPPGNTEAFF; CDR3 DNA: TGCAGCGTCACTCGTCCCCCGGGGAACACTGAAGCTTTCTTT
V gene: TRBV10-2; J gene: TRBJ2-7; clone size: NA; D gene: TRBD2; CDR3 protein: CASTGTSGSRSYEQYF; CDR3 DNA: TGCGCCAGCACCGGGACTAGCGGGTCCCGCTCCTACGAGCAGTACTTC
V gene: TRBV6-5; J gene: TRBJ2-1; clone size: once; D gene: NA; CDR3 protein: CASSYSETRVNEQFF; CDR3 DNA: TGTGCCAGCAGTTACTCGGAAACTAGAGTCAATGAGCAGTTCTTC
V gene: TRBV29-1; J gene: TRBJ1-6; clone size: once; D gene: NA; CDR3 protein: CSVGDTYNSPLHF; CDR3 DNA: TGCAGCGTTGGGGACACTTATAATTCACCCCTCCACTTT
V gene: TRBV28; J gene: TRBJ2-2; clone size: NA; D gene: TRBD1; CDR3 protein: CASSTGQGAVFSGELFF; CDR3 DNA: TGTGCCAGCAGTACAGGACAGGGGGCGGTTTTCTCCGGGGAGCTGTTTTTT
V gene: TRBV9; J gene: TRBJ2-5; clone size: NA; D gene: TRBD2; CDR3 protein: CASSVLAGGETQYF; CDR3 DNA: TGTGCCAGCAGCGTACTAGCGGGAGGGGAGACCCAGTACTTC
V gene: TRBV5-1; J gene: TRBJ2-3; clone size: NA; D gene: TRBD2; CDR3 protein: CASSLGVAGVSAADTQYF; CDR3 DNA: TGCGCCAGCAGCTTGGGAGTAGCGGGAGTATCTGCCGCAGATACGCAGTATTTT
V gene: TRBV7-2; J gene: TRBJ2-1; clone size: NA; D gene: TRBD2; CDR3 protein: CASSRGLAALLRGNEQFF; CDR3 DNA: TGTGCCAGCAGCCGCGGACTAGCGGCACTACTCCGGGGGAATGAGCAGTTCTTC
V gene: TRBV15; J gene: TRBJ1-5; clone size: NA; D gene: TRBD1; CDR3 protein: CATSREQGNNQPQHF; CDR3 DNA: TGTGCCACCAGCAGAGAACAGGGGAACAATCAGCCCCAGCATTTT
V gene: TRBV5-6; J gene: TRBJ1-2; clone size: once; D gene: NA; CDR3 protein: CASRAGYGYTF; CDR3 DNA: TGTGCCAGCAGGGCAGGGTATGGCTACACCTTC
V gene: TRBV27; J gene: TRBJ2-2; clone size: NA; D gene: NA; CDR3 protein: CASSPPTYPGELFF; CDR3 DNA: TGTGCCAGCAGTCCCCCGACATATCCCGGGGAGCTGTTTTTT
V gene: TRBV7-2; J gene: TRBJ2-3; clone size: once; D gene: TRBD2; CDR3 protein: CASSNELAGVTDTQYF; CDR3 DNA: TGTGCCAGCAGCAACGAACTAGCGGGAGTTACAGATACGCAGTATTTT
V gene: TRBV28; J gene: TRBJ2-7; clone size: NA; D gene: NA; CDR3 protein: CASSLPPAQGFEQYF; CDR3 DNA: TGTGCCAGCAGTTTGCCCCCAGCACAGGGTTTCGAGCAGTACTTC
V gene: TRBV28; J gene: TRBJ1-4; clone size: NA; D gene: TRBD1; CDR3 protein: CASRGTGVEKLFF; CDR3 DNA: TGTGCCAGCAGGGGGACAGGGGTGGAAAAACTGTTTTTT
V gene: TRBV5-1; J gene: TRBJ2-3; clone size: NA; D gene: TRBD1; CDR3 protein: CASSSGGLADTQYF; CDR3 DNA: TGCGCCAGCAGCTCAGGGGGTTTGGCAGATACGCAGTATTTT